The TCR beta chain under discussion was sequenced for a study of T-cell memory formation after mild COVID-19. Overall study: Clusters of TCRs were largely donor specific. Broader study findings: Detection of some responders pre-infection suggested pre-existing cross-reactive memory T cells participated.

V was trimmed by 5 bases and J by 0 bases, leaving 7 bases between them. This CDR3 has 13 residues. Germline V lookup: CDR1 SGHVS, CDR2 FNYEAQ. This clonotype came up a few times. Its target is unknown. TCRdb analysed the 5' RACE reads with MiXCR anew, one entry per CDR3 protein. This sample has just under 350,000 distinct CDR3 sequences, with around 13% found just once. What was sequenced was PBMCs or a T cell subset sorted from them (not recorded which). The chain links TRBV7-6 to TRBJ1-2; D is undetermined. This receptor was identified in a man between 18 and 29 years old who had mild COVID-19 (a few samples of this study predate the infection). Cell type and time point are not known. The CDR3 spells CASSAGTNYGYTF. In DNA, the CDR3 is TGTGCCAGCAGCGCCGGGACTAACTATGGCTACACCTTC.